The 6 T cell receptor beta chains below all came from one sample that was sequenced in a study of blood T cell repertoires in COVID-19. Using immunoSEQ multiplex PCR, the repertoire was profiled, and TCRdb retains in-frame clones only, with some absent. The sample holds around 340,000 clones; about 86% are singletons and the top ten take around 3%. Sequencing used peripheral blood. Every receptor here comes from a man aged 30-40 years with active or convalescent COVID-19.

The chain is built from TRBV5-8 and TRBJ1-2, with TRBD1 as a possible D gene (6 bases). V lost 4 bases, J lost 10 bases, and 14 bases lay in between. CDR1 and CDR2 (germline): SGHTS, YDEGEE. The CDR3 is 12 residues long. CDR3 coding DNA: TGTGCCAGCAGCATGGGACAACGGGACTACACCTTC. Amino acid sequence: CASSMGQRDYTF.

This chain joins TRBV30 and TRBJ1-2, with 8 bases lining up with TRBD1. The V gene's germline CDR1 is GTSNPN and CDR2 SVGIG (reference sequence). The CDR3 is made up of 13 amino acids. With 4 bases clipped from V and 6 bases from J, the junction kept 7 bases outside the gene matches. In DNA form, the CDR3 reads TGTGCCTGGACCCCGGACAGGGATAATGGCTACACCTTC. Its translation is CAWTPDRDNGYTF.

This rearrangement joins TRBV7-6 to TRBJ2-7; D perhaps matches TRBD1 (5 bases). Germline V gene data show CDR1 as SGHVS and CDR2 as FNYEAQ. CDR3 length: 15 residues. The V gene lost 0 bases and the J gene lost 2 bases, with 11 bases spanning the gap. The DNA of the CDR3 is TGTGCCAGCAGCTTAGCGTCGGTGGGGCCCTACGAGCAGTACTTC. Translating it yields CASSLASVGPYEQYF.

The chain combines TRBV7-9 with TRBJ1-2; D is ambiguous. This CDR3 has 15 amino acids. V dropped 5 bases and J dropped 3 bases, with 16 bases sitting between them. Germline V gives CDR1 SEHNR, CDR2 FQNEAQ (reference sequence). The chain's CDR3 is CASSEPPWEYYGYTF. The CDR3, as DNA: TGTGCCAGCAGCGAGCCCCCCTGGGAGTACTATGGCTACACCTTC.

The count of this clone is one. The genes are TRBV5-4 and TRBJ1-1, with 7 bases lining up with TRBD1. V lost 4 bases and J lost 4; bases outside the gene matches: 7. This CDR3 comprises 14 residues. Germline CDR1 SGHNT, CDR2 YYREEE (reference sequence). The CDR3 DNA is TGTGCCAGCAGCGTGCGGACAGGAGGCACTGAAGCTTTCTTT. Translation: CASSVRTGGTEAFF.

The J gene is TRBJ1-1, the V gene TRBV4-1; weak D call: TRBD1 (6 bases). Germline V gives CDR1 MGHRA, CDR2 YSYEKL. Trimming stripped 7 bases from V and 1 base from J, with 10 bases between. The CDR3 sequence is 13 residues long. The CDR3 spells CASKETGNTEAFF. CDR3 coding DNA: TGCGCCAGCAAAGAGACAGGGAACACTGAAGCTTTCTTT.